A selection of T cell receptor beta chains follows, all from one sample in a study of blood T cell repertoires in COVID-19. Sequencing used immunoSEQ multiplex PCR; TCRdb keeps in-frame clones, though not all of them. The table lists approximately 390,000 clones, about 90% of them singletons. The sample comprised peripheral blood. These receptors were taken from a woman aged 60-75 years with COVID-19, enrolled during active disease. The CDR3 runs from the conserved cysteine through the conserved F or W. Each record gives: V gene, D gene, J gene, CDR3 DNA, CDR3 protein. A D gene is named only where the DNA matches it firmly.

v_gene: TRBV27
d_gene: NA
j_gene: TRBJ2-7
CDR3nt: TGTGCCAGCAGTACCCGACAGGATTCGGAGCAGTACTTC
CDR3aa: CASSTRQDSEQYF

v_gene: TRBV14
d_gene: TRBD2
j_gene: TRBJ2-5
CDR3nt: TGTGCCAGCAGCCACCGCTGGAGCGGGGGGGCTGAGACCCAGTACTTC
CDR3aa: CASSHRWSGGAETQYF

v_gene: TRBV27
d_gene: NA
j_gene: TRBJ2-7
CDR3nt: TGTGCCAGCGGTCAGGGTTTTTCCCACGAGCAGTACTTC
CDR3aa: CASGQGFSHEQYF

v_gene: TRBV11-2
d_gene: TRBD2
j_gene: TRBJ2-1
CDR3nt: TGTGCCAGCAGCTTAGTGGGAATCGGGGGGGGCTCCCCCTACAATGAGCAGTTCTTC
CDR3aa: CASSLVGIGGGSPYNEQFF

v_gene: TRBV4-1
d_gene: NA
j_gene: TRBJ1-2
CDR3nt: TGCGCCAGCAGCCTCCTGGGGATTCAGGGAACCTATGGCTACACCTTC
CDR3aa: CASSLLGIQGTYGYTF

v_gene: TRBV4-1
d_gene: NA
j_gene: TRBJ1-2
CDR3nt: TGCGCCAGCAGCCAACCGACGCGGGGCCCCGTGTACTATGGCTACACCTTC
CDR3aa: CASSQPTRGPVYYGYTF

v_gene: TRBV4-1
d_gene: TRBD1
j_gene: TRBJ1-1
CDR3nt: TGCGCCAGCAGTGGGGGACAGCAGAACACTGAAGCTTTCTTT
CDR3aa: CASSGGQQNTEAFF

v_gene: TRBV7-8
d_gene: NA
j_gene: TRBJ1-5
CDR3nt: TGTGCCAGCAGCCTAGACCAGGGTGGCCAGCCCCAGCATTTT
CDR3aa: CASSLDQGGQPQHF

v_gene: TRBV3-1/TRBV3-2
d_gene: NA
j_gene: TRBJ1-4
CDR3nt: TGTGCCAGCAGCGGGGCGAAACATGAAAAACTGTTTTTT
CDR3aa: CASSGAKHEKLFF

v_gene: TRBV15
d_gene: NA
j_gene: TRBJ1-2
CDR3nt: TGTGCCACCAGCAGCTGGGGGACACACTATGGCTACACCTTC
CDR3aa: CATSSWGTHYGYTF

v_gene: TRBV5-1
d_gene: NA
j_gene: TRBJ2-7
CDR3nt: TGCGCCAGCAGCTTGGACCCTTTGTCGGCAGGATCCTACGAGCAGTACTTC
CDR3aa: CASSLDPLSAGSYEQYF

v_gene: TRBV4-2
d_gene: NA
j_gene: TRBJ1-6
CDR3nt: TGTGCCAGCAGCCCCTACAGTAATTCACCCCTCCACTTT
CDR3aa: CASSPYSNSPLHF

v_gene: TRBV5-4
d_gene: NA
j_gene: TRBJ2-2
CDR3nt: TGTGCCAGCAGCGTGTCTGGGGGGGCTGAGACCGGGGAGCTGTTTTTT
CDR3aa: CASSVSGGAETGELFF

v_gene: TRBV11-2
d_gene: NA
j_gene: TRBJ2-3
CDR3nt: TGTGCCAGCAGCTTAGCGGTTGCGGACACAGATACGCAGTATTTT
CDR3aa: CASSLAVADTDTQYF

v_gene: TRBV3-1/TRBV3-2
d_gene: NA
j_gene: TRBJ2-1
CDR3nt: TGTGCCAGCAGCCAAGAACCATTCGGGGAGCAGTTCTTC
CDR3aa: CASSQEPFGEQFF

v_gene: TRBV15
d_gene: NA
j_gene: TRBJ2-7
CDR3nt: TGTGCCACCAGCAGGACTACAAAGTTTCGAACCTACGAGCAGTACTTC
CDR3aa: CATSRTTKFRTYEQYF

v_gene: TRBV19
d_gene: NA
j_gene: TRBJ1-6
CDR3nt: TGTGCCAGTAGTATAGCTGCAGGGGAATCACCCCTCCACTTT
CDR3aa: CASSIAAGESPLHF

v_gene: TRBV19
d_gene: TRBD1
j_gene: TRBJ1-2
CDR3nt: TGTGCCAGTAGATCCCCCTCCGGGACAGGGAACTATGGCTACACCTTC
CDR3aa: CASRSPSGTGNYGYTF

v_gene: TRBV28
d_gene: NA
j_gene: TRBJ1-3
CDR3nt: TGTGCCAGCAGTTCAGGGACGGACAGCTCTGGAAACACCATATATTTT
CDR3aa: CASSSGTDSSGNTIYF

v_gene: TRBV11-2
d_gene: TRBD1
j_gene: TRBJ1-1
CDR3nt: TGTGCCAGCAGCTGGGGGTGGACAGGGGAGAACACTGAAGCTTTCTTT
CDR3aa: CASSWGWTGENTEAFF

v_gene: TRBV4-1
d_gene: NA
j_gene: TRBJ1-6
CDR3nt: TGCGCCAGCAGCCAAGGGGAAGGGGCGATGTATTCACCCCTCCACTTT
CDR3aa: CASSQGEGAMYSPLHF

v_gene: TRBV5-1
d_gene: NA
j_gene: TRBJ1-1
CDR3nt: TGCGCCAGCAGCCCGGGCCTTAGGGGGACTGAAGCTTTCTTT
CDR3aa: CASSPGLRGTEAFF